The TCR beta chain described here comes from a study of T cell changes during pregnancy in multiple sclerosis. The CDR3 is 14 amino acids. The V end lost 11 bases, the J end lost 0 bases, and 11 bases lay between the germline ends. Per the germline V gene, CDR1 is SEHNR and CDR2 is FQNEAQ (reference sequence). Some clones are missing from TCRdb's copy, which holds only in-frame ones; the method was immunoSEQ multiplex PCR. The sample holds roughly 25,000 clones, roughly 86% seen once. This TCR came from a female donor in good health, enrolled as a control in a pregnancy study. Here the sequenced sample was CD8+ T cells from peripheral blood mononuclear cells, taken in the first trimester of pregnancy. The chain links TRBV7-9 to TRBJ1-6; no definite D call. CDR3 amino acids: CAPGPPSYNSPLHF. The CDR3 bases are TGTGCCCCTGGGCCACCCTCCTATAATTCACCCCTCCACTTT.